These 25 T cell receptor beta chains came from one sample sequenced in a study of response to subunit inactivated influenza vaccine. From the RT-PCR reads, TCRdb called clonotypes with MiXCR, one entry per CDR3 protein. The profile shows over 800,000 distinct CDR3 sequences, approximately 21% of them singletons. The sequences come from PBMCs from blood, collected 5 days after vaccination. All receptors derive from a man aged 50 to 60 who received an inactivated influenza vaccine.

The chain recombines TRBV4-2 with TRBJ2-5, with a tentative D call TRBD2 (6 bases). The CDR3 is made up of 15 amino acids. Germline CDR1 LGHNA, CDR2 YNFKEQ. V lost 4 bases, J lost 4 bases, and 16 bases lay in between. The CDR3 DNA reads as TGTGCCAGCAGCCCCCGGGACTGGGGTTTAGAGACCCAGTACTTC. Protein product: CASSPRDWGLETQYF.

This sequence joins TRBV12-3 or TRBV12-4 and TRBJ1-5, with D perhaps TRBD1 (6 bases). This CDR3 has 13 amino acids. Trimming cost V 3 bases and J 5 bases, with 8 bases left between them. CDR3 in DNA: TGTGCCAGCAGTTTTCCAGGGGATCAGCCCCAGCATTTT. As protein: CASSFPGDQPQHF.

V gene TRBV7-9 combines with J gene TRBJ2-3, with 8 bases aligning to TRBD1. CDR1 and CDR2 from the germline V gene are SEHNR and FQNEAQ (reference sequence). With V trimmed by 1 base and J by 2 bases, 2 bases remained unmatched. This CDR3 has 15 residues. CDR3 region: CASSLGTGLTDTQYF. Written as DNA, the CDR3 is TGTGCCAGCAGCTTAGGGACAGGGCTCACAGATACGCAGTATTTT.

The chain combines TRBV20-1 with TRBJ1-1; D ambiguous. The germline V gene has CDR1 DFQATT and CDR2 SNEGSKA (reference sequence). This CDR3 spans 15 amino acids. V lost 0 bases and J lost 0, with 11 bases in between. This CDR3 is CSARDLGSMNTEAFF. CDR3 DNA sequence: TGCAGTGCTAGAGATTTAGGGTCAATGAACACTGAAGCTTTCTTT.

The J gene is TRBJ1-2, the V gene TRBV4-3, with 8 bases aligning to TRBD1. The CDR3 contains 15 residues. V was clipped by 0 bases and J by 1 base; unmatched bases: 1. Per germline, CDR1 LGHNA and CDR2 YSLEER. CDR3 nucleotide sequence: TGCGCCAGCAGCCAAGAAACAGGGGGTAACTATGGCTACACCTTC. It encodes CASSQETGGNYGYTF.

This rearrangement joins TRBV2 to TRBJ2-2; possible D gene TRBD1, 6 bases. The length of the CDR3 is 13 residues. V was clipped by 7 bases and J by 5 bases, with 11 bases between them. The germline gives CDR1 SNHLY, CDR2 FYNNEI. The CDR3 is CASIQGGTGELFF. The CDR3 DNA reads as TGTGCCAGCATACAGGGTGGTACCGGGGAGCTGTTTTTT. Looking up the rest from reference TRBV2 and TRBJ2-2 gives the full variable domain: EPEVTQTPSHQVTQMGQEVILRCVPISNHLYFYWYRQILGQKVEFLVSFYNNEISEKSEIFDDQFSVERPDGSNFTLKIRSTKLEDSAMYFCASIQGGTGELFFGEGSRLTVL.

This clonotype has just a few counts. CDR3 in amino acids: CASSPSGGWADTQYF. The CDR3 DNA is TGTGCCTCGAGCCCTAGCGGGGGTTGGGCAGATACGCAGTATTTT. The chain uses TRBV25-1 and TRBJ2-3, with TRBD2 matching over 10 bases. The germline V gene has CDR1 MGHDK and CDR2 SYGVNS. The trim removed 11 bases at V and 4 bases at J, leaving 12 bases unmatched. This CDR3 has 15 amino acids. Full variable domain (remainder filled in from reference TRBV25-1 and TRBJ2-3): EADIYQTPRYLVIGTGKKITLECSQTMGHDKMYWYQQDPGMELHLIHYSYGVNSTEKGDLSSESTVSRIRTEHFPLTLESARPSHTSQYLCASSPSGGWADTQYFGPGTRLTVL.

The chain carries TRBV6-4 and TRBJ2-2; 14 nucleotides align to TRBD2. J was trimmed by 4 bases and V by 6 bases; bases with no gene match: 10. CDR3 size: 18 residues. CDR1 and CDR2 (germline): MRHNA, SNTAGT. The CDR3 DNA is TGTGCCAGCAGCCGAGGAGGACTAGCGGGGGGCAGCACCGGGGAGCTGTTTTTT. Protein product: CASSRGGLAGGSTGELFF.

The rearrangement links TRBV10-3 to TRBJ2-7; the match to TRBD1 covers 10 bases. The CDR3 spans 14 residues. V shed 4 bases, J shed 4 bases, and the junction held 4 bases outside the gene matches. The germline CDR1 and CDR2 sequences are ENHRY and SYGVKD. CDR3 in DNA: TGTGCCATCAGTGGGACAGGGGGTCGGTACGAGCAGTACTTC. Its protein is CAISGTGGRYEQYF.

The table lists this clonotype with a few counts. V usage is TRBV20-1 and J usage is TRBJ2-6; D call uncertain. V was trimmed by 0 bases and J by 0 bases, leaving 3 bases between them. The CDR3 extends over 14 amino acids. From germline, CDR1 is DFQATT and CDR2 SNEGSKA (reference sequence). CDR3 in DNA: TGCAGTGCTAGAGACCCCTCTGGGGCCAACGTCCTGACTTTC. Its translation: CSARDPSGANVLTF.

V gene TRBV25-1 combines with J gene TRBJ2-5; either TRBD1 or TRBD2 may fit D (5 bases each). Germline V gene sequence: CDR1 MGHDK, CDR2 SYGVNS. The V gene lost 8 bases and the J gene lost 5 bases, with 6 bases spanning the gap. The CDR3 runs to 10 residues. Here the CDR3 DNA reads TGTGCCAGCGAGGGGGAGACCCAGTACTTC. It yields the protein CASEGETQYF.

V usage is TRBV21-1 and J usage is TRBJ2-1; the D segment call TRBD2 is taken from the table without a DNA check. TRBV21-1 is a known pseudogene. The CDR3 length is 13 residues. CDR3 loop: CASSISLAGGPVF. The CDR3, as DNA: TGTGCCAGCAGCATTTCGCTAGCGGGAGGGCCAGTCTTC.

V gene TRBV7-7 combines with J gene TRBJ2-3; D may be TRBD1 or TRBD2 (5 bases each). Trimming cost V 5 bases and J 11 bases, with 17 bases left between them. Germline assignment: CDR1 SSHAT and CDR2 FNYEAQ (reference sequence). This CDR3 is built from 13 residues. This chain's CDR3 is CASSPYLGVEQYF. CDR3 nucleotide sequence: TGTGCCAGCAGCCCCTACCTGGGGGTTGAGCAGTATTTT.

CDR3 bases: TGTGCCAGCAGCTCAACACAGCAGCCCCAGCATTTT. Its translation is CASSSTQQPQHF. J is TRBJ1-5 and V is TRBV7-9; D unresolved. Germline loops: CDR1 SEHNR, CDR2 FQNEAQ (reference sequence). The CDR3 covers 12 residues. V dropped 4 bases and J dropped 7 bases, with 8 bases sitting between them.

The rearrangement joins TRBV30 to TRBJ2-7, with a tentative D call TRBD2 (6 bases). This CDR3 region has 14 residues. V dropped 0 bases and J dropped 3 bases, with 12 bases sitting between them. Germline V gene sequence: CDR1 GTSNPN, CDR2 SVGIG (reference sequence). In DNA form, the CDR3 reads TGTGCCTGGAGTGTTGGGGGGACGTACTACGAGCAGTACTTC. It encodes CAWSVGGTYYEQYF.

V is TRBV6-2 or TRBV6-3 and J is TRBJ1-5, with D possibly TRBD1 on 6 matching bases. From germline, CDR1 is MNHEY and CDR2 SVGEGT. CDR3 size: 19 residues. Trimming removed 0 bases from V and 2 bases from J, with 20 bases in between. The CDR3 sequence: CASSYSRVTGLRGNQPQHF. Here the CDR3 DNA reads TGTGCCAGCAGTTACTCGAGGGTCACAGGGCTACGCGGCAATCAGCCCCAGCATTTT.

V usage is TRBV12-3 or TRBV12-4 and J usage is TRBJ2-1; perhaps TRBD2 as D (7 bases). The CDR3 contains 15 residues. V lost 4 bases and J lost 1, with 11 bases in between. CDR3 in DNA: TGTGCCAGCAGTTCCGGGGGGCAGTCCTACAATGAGCAGTTCTTC. Encoded protein: CASSSGGQSYNEQFF.

This clonotype was seen a few times. The chain couples TRBV7-6 to TRBJ2-4; D might be TRBD1 or TRBD2, each matching 5 bases. Germline V CDR1 and CDR2: SGHVS, FNYEAQ. Trimming removed 5 bases from V and 6 bases from J, with 17 bases in between. The CDR3 covers 15 residues. The CDR3 protein is CASSPGRSGTNIQYF. The CDR3 nucleotides read TGTGCCAGCAGCCCCGGACGCTCCGGGACAAACATTCAGTACTTC. Full variable domain (remainder filled in from reference TRBV7-6 and TRBJ2-4): GAGVSQSPRYKVTKRGQDVALRCDPISGHVSLYWYRQALGQGPEFLTYFNYEAQQDKSGLPNDRFSAERPEGSISTLTIQRTEQRDSAMYRCASSPGRSGTNIQYFGAGTRLSVL.

The chain links TRBV7-2 to TRBJ2-1; D possibly matches TRBD1 or TRBD2 (6 bases each). Trimming removed 1 base at V and 4 bases at J, with 23 bases between. Germline lookup yields CDR1 SGHTA and CDR2 FQGNSA. This CDR3 contains 19 residues. CDR3 nucleotides: TGTGCCAGCAGCTTAGTGCACTTTGGAGGGACACGGACGTACAATGAGCAGTTCTTC. Translated, it gives CASSLVHFGGTRTYNEQFF.

The V gene is TRBV28, the J gene TRBJ2-1; D possibly corresponds to TRBD2 (7 bases). This CDR3 region has 18 residues. V was shortened by 5 bases and J by 9 bases, with 29 bases between the two germline ends. The germline gives CDR1 MDHEN, CDR2 SYDVKM. The CDR3 spells CASSQQRIGGEGLGEQFF. CDR3 nucleotides: TGTGCCAGCAGTCAACAGAGAATAGGGGGGGAGGGCCTTGGTGAGCAGTTCTTC.

There are many counts of this clonotype. The V call is TRBV7-2, the J call TRBJ1-2; the match to TRBD1 covers 10 bases. Losses at the gene ends were 0 bases for V and 7 bases for J; bases not matched to a gene: 5. This CDR3 has 15 amino acids. Germline CDR1 reads SGHTA; CDR2 reads FQGNSA. This chain's CDR3 is CASSLAGGQGLGYTF. The CDR3 bases are TGTGCCAGCAGCTTAGCAGGGGGACAGGGGCTTGGCTACACCTTC.

There are many counts of this clonotype. V is TRBV5-6 and J is TRBJ2-7; perhaps TRBD2 as D (6 bases). Trimming took 3 bases from V and 2 from J, leaving 12 bases between them. CDR1 is SGHDT, CDR2 YYEEEE, per germline. CDR3 length equals 14 residues. Here the CDR3 reads CASSSLKRAYEQYF. DNA of the CDR3: TGTGCCAGCAGCTCTCTCAAGCGGGCCTACGAGCAGTACTTC.

This chain connects TRBV20-1 to TRBJ2-1; no definite D call. V was trimmed by 6 bases and J by 5 bases, leaving 8 bases between them. The length of the CDR3 is 11 residues. The V gene's germline CDR1 is DFQATT and CDR2 SNEGSKA (reference sequence). The CDR3 protein is CSAQVNNEQFF. CDR3 DNA: TGCAGTGCCCAGGTTAACAATGAGCAGTTCTTC.

CDR3: CSARDFVGTGGRAKNIQYF. As DNA, the CDR3 is TGCAGTGCTAGGGACTTTGTAGGGACAGGGGGCCGGGCCAAAAACATTCAGTACTTC. The chain joins TRBV20-1 to TRBJ2-4; 12 bases fit TRBD1. The junction had 13 bases not matched to a gene; V was cut back by 3 bases and J by 1 base. Per germline, CDR1 DFQATT and CDR2 SNEGSKA (reference sequence). This CDR3 has 19 residues.

This clonotype came up many times. The V gene is TRBV25-1, the J gene TRBJ2-3; D possibly corresponds to TRBD1 (6 bases). V lost 4 bases and J 0 bases, leaving 8 bases between the germline ends. Germline assignment: CDR1 MGHDK and CDR2 SYGVNS. This CDR3 has 14 residues. CDR3 bases: TGTGCCAGCAGTGGAACAGGGAGCACAGATACGCAGTATTTT. Protein sequence: CASSGTGSTDTQYF. The variable domain in full, completed from reference TRBV25-1 and TRBJ2-3, reads EADIYQTPRYLVIGTGKKITLECSQTMGHDKMYWYQQDPGMELHLIHYSYGVNSTEKGDLSSESTVSRIRTEHFPLTLESARPSHTSQYLCASSGTGSTDTQYFGPGTRLTVL.